Following are 5 T cell receptor beta chains from one sample sequenced in a study of T-cell reconstitution after alpha-beta-depleted transplantation in children. Unique molecular identifiers were incorporated into the prepared TCRbeta library. TCRdb reanalysed the PCR reads using MiXCR and keeps one entry per CDR3 protein. Here the sample spans 380,000 or so distinct CDR3 sequences, 13% being singletons. The sequenced sample was PBMCs, obtained from the stem cell graft. The receptors shown here come from a human donor who donated a stem cell graft to a child with Fanconi anemia.

V is TRBV3-1 and J is TRBJ2-5; 10 bases map to TRBD2. From germline, CDR1 is LGHDT and CDR2 YNNKEL (reference sequence). V gave up 0 bases and J gave up 1 base; unmatched junction bases: 5. The CDR3 has 17 residues. CDR3: CASSQDRIAGGQETQYF. The CDR3 DNA is TGTGCCAGCAGCCAAGATCGAATAGCGGGGGGCCAAGAGACCCAGTACTTC.

This clonotype has at least ten counts. The chain employs TRBV29-1 and TRBJ1-2, with TRBD1 as a possible D gene (6 bases). Germline V gene data show CDR1 as SQVTM and CDR2 as ANQGSEA. The CDR3 has 11 residues. Trimming pared 4 bases from V and 6 bases from J, leaving 9 bases between. The CDR3 nucleotides are TGCAGCGTTGCAGGGGTAGATGGCTACACCTTC. This codes for CSVAGVDGYTF. The full variable domain, its missing parts supplied by reference TRBV29-1 and TRBJ1-2, is SAVISQKPSRDICQRGTSLTIQCQVDSQVTMMFWYRQQPGQSLTLIATANQGSEATYESGFVIDKFPISRPNLTFSTLTVSNMSPEDSSIYLCSVAGVDGYTFGSGTRLTVV.

V usage is TRBV10-3 and J usage is TRBJ1-3; 7 nucleotides match TRBD1. The CDR3 is 15 residues long. Germline values: CDR1 ENHRY, CDR2 SYGVKD. Losses at the gene ends were 6 bases for V and 7 bases for J; bases not matched to a gene: 12. In DNA form, the CDR3 reads TGTGCCATCAGGCCGACAGGGAGGGAGTCGAACACCATATATTTT. It translates to CAIRPTGRESNTIYF.

The chain employs TRBV28 and TRBJ1-2; D possibly corresponds to TRBD1 (6 bases). Germline V gives CDR1 MDHEN, CDR2 SYDVKM. The CDR3 loop spans 14 amino acids. Trimming stripped 5 bases from V and 4 bases from J, with 14 bases between. The CDR3 bases are TGTGCCAGCAGTCCCGGGACATCGGGCTATGGCTACACCTTC. It encodes CASSPGTSGYGYTF.

The V gene is TRBV20-1, the J gene TRBJ2-1, with D possibly being TRBD1 (7 bases). CDR3 length: 13 residues. Between the trimmed V and J ends, which lost 3 bases and 2 bases, there was a span of 8 bases. Per germline, CDR1 DFQATT and CDR2 SNEGSKA (reference sequence). For the CDR3, the DNA is TGCAGTGCTAGCAGGGGGGCCTACAATGAGCAGTTCTTC. Translated: CSASRGAYNEQFF.